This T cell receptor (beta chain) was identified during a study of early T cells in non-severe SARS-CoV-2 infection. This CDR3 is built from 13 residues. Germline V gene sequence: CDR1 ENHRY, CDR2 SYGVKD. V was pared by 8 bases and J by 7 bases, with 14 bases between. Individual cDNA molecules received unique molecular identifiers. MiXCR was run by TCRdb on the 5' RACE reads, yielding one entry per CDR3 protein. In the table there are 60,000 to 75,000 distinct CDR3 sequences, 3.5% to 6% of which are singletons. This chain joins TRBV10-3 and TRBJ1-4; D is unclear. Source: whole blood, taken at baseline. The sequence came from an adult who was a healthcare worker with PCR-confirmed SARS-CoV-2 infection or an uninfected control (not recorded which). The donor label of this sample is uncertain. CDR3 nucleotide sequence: TGTGCCATCTCATGGGCTGAGGGTGAAAAACTGTTTTTT. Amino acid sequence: CAISWAEGEKLFF.